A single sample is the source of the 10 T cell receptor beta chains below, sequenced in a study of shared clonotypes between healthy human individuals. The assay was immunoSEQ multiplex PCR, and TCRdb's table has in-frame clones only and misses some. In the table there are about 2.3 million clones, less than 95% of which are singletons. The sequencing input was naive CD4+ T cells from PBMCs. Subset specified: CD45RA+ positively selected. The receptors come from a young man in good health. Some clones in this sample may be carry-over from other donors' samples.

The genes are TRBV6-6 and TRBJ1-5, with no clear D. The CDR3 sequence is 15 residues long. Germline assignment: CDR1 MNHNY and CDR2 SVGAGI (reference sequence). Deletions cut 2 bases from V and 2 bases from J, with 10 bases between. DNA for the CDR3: TGTGCCAGCAGTTACGCTCATACGGGCAATCAGCCCCAGCATTTT. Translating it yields CASSYAHTGNQPQHF.

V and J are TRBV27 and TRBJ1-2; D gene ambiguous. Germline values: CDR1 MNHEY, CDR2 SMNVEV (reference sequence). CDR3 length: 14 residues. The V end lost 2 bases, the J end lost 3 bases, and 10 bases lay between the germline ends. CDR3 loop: CASSLALNHYGYTF. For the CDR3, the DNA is TGTGCCAGCAGTTTAGCGCTCAACCACTATGGCTACACCTTC.

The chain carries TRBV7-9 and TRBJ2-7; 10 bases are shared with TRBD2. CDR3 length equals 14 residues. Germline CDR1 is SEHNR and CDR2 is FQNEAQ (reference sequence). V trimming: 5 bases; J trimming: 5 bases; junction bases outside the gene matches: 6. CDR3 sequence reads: CASSPMGTSDEQYF. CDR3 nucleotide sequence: TGTGCCAGCAGCCCGATGGGGACTAGCGACGAGCAGTACTTC.

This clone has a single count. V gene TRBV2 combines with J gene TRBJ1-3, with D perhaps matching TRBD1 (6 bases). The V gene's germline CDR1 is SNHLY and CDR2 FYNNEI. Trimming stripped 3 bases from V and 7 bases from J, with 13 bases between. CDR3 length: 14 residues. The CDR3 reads CASSESRGGNTIYF. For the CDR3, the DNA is TGTGCCAGCAGTGAGTCCAGGGGCGGTAACACCATATATTTT.

CDR3 coding DNA: TGTGCCAGCAGCTCCAACACCGGCTCCTACAATGAGCAGTTCTTC. Amino acids: CASSSNTGSYNEQFF. The J gene is TRBJ2-1, the V gene TRBV7-9, with D unclear. This CDR3 has 15 residues. The V gene lost 4 bases and the J gene lost 0 bases, with 10 bases spanning the gap. In germline, CDR1 is SEHNR, CDR2 FQNEAQ (reference sequence).

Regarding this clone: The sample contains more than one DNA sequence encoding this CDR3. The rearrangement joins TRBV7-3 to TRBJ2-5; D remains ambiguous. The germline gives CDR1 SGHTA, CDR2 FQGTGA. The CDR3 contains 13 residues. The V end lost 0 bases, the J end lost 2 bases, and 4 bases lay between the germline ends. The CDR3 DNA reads TGTGCCAGCAGCTTAACGCGTCAAGAGACCCAGTACTTC. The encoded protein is CASSLTRQETQYF.

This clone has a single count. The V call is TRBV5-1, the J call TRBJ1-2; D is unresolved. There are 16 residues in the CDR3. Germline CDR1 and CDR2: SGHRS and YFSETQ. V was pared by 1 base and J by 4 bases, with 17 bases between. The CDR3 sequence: CASSLKSRGRGYGYTF. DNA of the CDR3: TGCGCCAGCAGCTTGAAATCTCGGGGAAGAGGCTATGGCTACACCTTC. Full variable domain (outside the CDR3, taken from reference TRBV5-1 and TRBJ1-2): KAGVTQTPRYLIKTRGQQVTLSCSPISGHRSVSWYQQTPGQGLQFLFEYFSETQRNKGNFPGRFSGRQFSNSRSEMNVSTLELGDSALYLCASSLKSRGRGYGYTFGSGTRLTVV.

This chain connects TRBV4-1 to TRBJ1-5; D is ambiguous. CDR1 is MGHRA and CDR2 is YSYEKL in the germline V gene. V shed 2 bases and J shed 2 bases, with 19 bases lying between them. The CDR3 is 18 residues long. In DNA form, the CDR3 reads TGCGCCAGCAGCCAACTCCCCTTACTGGGTGTAGGCAATCAGCCCCAGCATTTT. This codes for CASSQLPLLGVGNQPQHF.

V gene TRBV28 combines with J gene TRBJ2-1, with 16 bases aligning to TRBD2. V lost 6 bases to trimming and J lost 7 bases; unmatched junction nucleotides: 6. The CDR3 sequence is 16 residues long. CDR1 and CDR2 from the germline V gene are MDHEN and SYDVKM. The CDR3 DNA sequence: TGTGCCAGCAGGCCGGGACTAGCGGGAGGGCGGAATGAGCAGTTCTTC. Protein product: CASRPGLAGGRNEQFF.

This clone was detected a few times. CDR3 bases: TGTGCCATCAGTGAGTTAACTGGGAAAGAGACCCAGTACTTC. It codes for CAISELTGKETQYF. The chain carries TRBV10-3 and TRBJ2-5; D gene ambiguous. Germline values: CDR1 ENHRY, CDR2 SYGVKD. The CDR3 sequence is 14 residues long. Trimming removed 1 base at V and 3 bases at J, with 9 bases between.